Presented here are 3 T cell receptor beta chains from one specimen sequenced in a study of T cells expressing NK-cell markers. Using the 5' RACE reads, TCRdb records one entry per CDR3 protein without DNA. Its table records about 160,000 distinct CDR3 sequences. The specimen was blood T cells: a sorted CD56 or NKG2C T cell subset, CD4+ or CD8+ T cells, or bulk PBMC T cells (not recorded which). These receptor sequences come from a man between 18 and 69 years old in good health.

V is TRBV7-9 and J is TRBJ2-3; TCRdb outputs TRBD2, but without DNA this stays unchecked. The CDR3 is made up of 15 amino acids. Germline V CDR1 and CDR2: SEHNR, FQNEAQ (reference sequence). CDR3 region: CASSLEGSYTDTQYF.

Here the CDR3 reads CASSETGGVAGELFF. The rearrangement joins TRBV6-1 to TRBJ2-2; the TCRdb D gene call, TRBD1, has no DNA to confirm it. Germline V lookup: CDR1 MNHNS, CDR2 SASEGT. The CDR3 covers 15 residues.

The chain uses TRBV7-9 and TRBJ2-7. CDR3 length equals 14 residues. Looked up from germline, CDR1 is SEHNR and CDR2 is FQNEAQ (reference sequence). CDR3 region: CASSLVTDAYEQYF.